Each of the 13 T cell receptor beta chains below was sequenced from the same sample in a study of blood T cell repertoires in COVID-19. Profiling relied on immunoSEQ multiplex PCR, and the TCRdb table lists in-frame clones only, not all of them. The table lists about 160,000 clones, approximately 91% of them singletons, with approximately 2.2% in the top ten. Source material: peripheral blood. These receptors all come from a man between 18 and 29 years old with acute or convalescent COVID-19.

This clone was counted between two and nine times. This chain joins TRBV7-9 and TRBJ2-6, with TRBD1 matching 10 bases. Germline values: CDR1 SEHNR, CDR2 FQNEAQ (reference sequence). The V and J ends lost 1 base and 0 bases, in that order; junction bases with no gene match: 3. The CDR3 sequence is 18 residues long. The CDR3 reads CASSLVTGGVSGANVLTF. DNA of the CDR3: TGTGCCAGCAGCTTAGTGACAGGGGGCGTCTCTGGGGCCAACGTCCTGACTTTC.

This chain connects TRBV7-8 to TRBJ2-6; D possibly corresponds to TRBD1 (5 bases). There are 16 residues in the CDR3. The V and J ends lost 1 base and 1 base respectively, with 8 bases between them. The germline CDR1 and CDR2 sequences are SGHVS and FQNEAQ. CDR3 coding DNA: TGTGCCAGCAGCTTAGAGTACAGGTCTGGGGCCAACGTCCTGACTTTC. Residues: CASSLEYRSGANVLTF.

The gene calls are TRBV2 and TRBJ1-2; the D is unclear. Germline assignment: CDR1 SNHLY and CDR2 FYNNEI. With 1 base removed from V and 8 bases from J, the gap between germline ends came to 11 bases. This CDR3 comprises 13 residues. The CDR3 DNA reads as TGTGCCAGCAGTGAAGACCTTCGGGGAGGCTACACCTTC. Translated, it gives CASSEDLRGGYTF.

J is TRBJ1-1 and V is TRBV19; 9 bases are shared with TRBD1. The CDR3 extends over 13 amino acids. The V gene's germline CDR1 is LNHDA and CDR2 SQIVND (reference sequence). Trimming at V came to 4 bases and at J to 7 bases, leaving 4 bases not matched to a gene. The CDR3, as DNA: TGTGCCAGTAGTAACACAGGGGGCATTGAAGCTTTCTTT. Its translation: CASSNTGGIEAFF.

This chain joins TRBV20-1 and TRBJ1-1, with no clear D. The V gene's germline CDR1 is DFQATT and CDR2 SNEGSKA (reference sequence). This CDR3 has 15 residues. Trimming removed 3 bases from V and 1 base from J, with 15 bases in between. The CDR3 reads CSASDSRGGNTEAFF. CDR3 coding DNA: TGCAGTGCTAGTGATAGCCGAGGTGGGAACACTGAAGCTTTCTTT.

The CDR3 sequence is CASSPTGTSIDNYGYTF. The CDR3 DNA reads as TGTGCCAGCTCACCGACAGGGACGTCGATCGATAACTATGGCTACACCTTC. The V and J genes are TRBV18 and TRBJ1-2, with 7 bases lining up with TRBD1. V gave up 3 bases and J gave up 1 base; unmatched junction bases: 11. CDR1 KGHSH and CDR2 LQKENI come from the germline V gene. The CDR3 covers 17 residues.

This chain uses TRBV12-3 or TRBV12-4 with TRBJ1-2; D might be TRBD1 (5 bases). The V and J ends lost 6 bases and 4 bases respectively, with 9 bases between them. CDR3 length equals 12 residues. CDR3 amino acids: CASRTGLYGYTF. The DNA of the CDR3 is TGTGCCAGCAGAACGGGACTCTATGGCTACACCTTC.

The J gene is TRBJ1-3, the V gene TRBV9; TRBD1 agrees at 7 bases. V gave up 0 bases and J gave up 0 bases; unmatched junction bases: 12. The germline gives CDR1 SGDLS, CDR2 YYNGEE. The CDR3 contains 19 residues. The CDR3 DNA follows: TGTGCCAGCAGCGTAGAATCCGGGACAGCACTCTTCTCTGGAAACACCATATATTTT. Its protein is CASSVESGTALFSGNTIYF.

The V call is TRBV15, the J call TRBJ1-2, with D maybe TRBD1 (6 bases). Trimming took off 5 bases at V and 8 bases at J, with 15 bases between the two ends. The length of the CDR3 is 13 residues. Germline V gives CDR1 LNHNV, CDR2 YYDKDF (reference sequence). The DNA for the CDR3 is TGTGCCACCAGCCTGGACAGTTCGGACGGCTACACCTTC. The encoded protein is CATSLDSSDGYTF.

This chain joins TRBV5-1 and TRBJ1-3; D is unclear. The ends were cut back, 0 bases at V and 1 base at J, with 5 bases in the middle. In germline, CDR1 is SGHRS, CDR2 YFSETQ. The CDR3 runs 14 residues. The CDR3 sequence: CASSLGLSGNTIYF. CDR3 DNA sequence: TGCGCCAGCAGCTTGGGACTTTCTGGAAACACCATATATTTT.

This chain links TRBV14 with TRBJ1-2; D unresolved. The germline gives CDR1 SGHDN, CDR2 FVKESK. Trimming took off 1 base at V and 4 bases at J, with 7 bases between the two ends. This CDR3 is built from 13 residues. The CDR3 DNA reads TGTGCCAGCAGCCAAGGACATTTCTATGGCTACACCTTC. Translated, it gives CASSQGHFYGYTF.

CDR3 sequence (DNA): TGCAGCGTTGACGCGCTGACGGGCGCGGGAGAACCAGATACGCAGTATTTT. Protein product: CSVDALTGAGEPDTQYF. The rearrangement uses TRBV29-1 and TRBJ2-3, with 7 bases lining up with TRBD2. The germline gives CDR1 SQVTM, CDR2 ANQGSEA. Trimming at V came to 3 bases and at J to 4 bases, leaving 16 bases not matched to a gene. The length of the CDR3 is 17 residues.

The table lists this clone with a count of one. The chain is built from TRBV4-2 and TRBJ2-1; TRBD2 matches 7 bases. The V segment lost 3 bases and the J segment 5 bases; nucleotides outside the gene matches: 10. Germline-derived CDR1 and CDR2 are LGHNA and YNFKEQ. CDR3 length equals 16 residues. The CDR3 DNA reads TGTGCCAGCAGCCATAATCGTCTAGCGGTTCACAATGAGCAGTTCTTC. This sequence encodes CASSHNRLAVHNEQFF.